The present entry profiles one T cell receptor (beta chain) with its context. This specimen comes from a study of blood T cell repertoires in COVID-19. The CDR3 loop spans 20 amino acids. CDR1 and CDR2 (germline): MDHEN, SYDVKM. J lost 0 bases, V lost 3 bases, and 12 bases had no gene match. Produced via immunoSEQ multiplex PCR; TCRdb's table is partial and in-frame only. This table has 45,000 to 55,000 clones, about three quarters appearing once. Sequenced input: peripheral blood. The genes are TRBV28 and TRBJ2-4; 12 bases match TRBD2. This TCR was recovered from a human donor with active or convalescent COVID-19. The donor label of this sample is uncertain. CDR3 loop: CASSFHRRLAGELAKNIQYF. The CDR3 bases are TGTGCCAGCAGTTTCCACCGTAGACTAGCGGGAGAGCTAGCCAAAAACATTCAGTACTTC.